The 25 T cell receptor beta chains reported below all come from one sample, sequenced in a study of shared clonotypes between healthy human individuals. The naive CD8 population came from CD45RO-negative cells selected for CCR7, without terminally differentiated effector memory CD45RA+ cells. Profiled with immunoSEQ multiplex PCR; TCRdb holds only in-frame clones, not every one. The sample consists of more than 2 million clones, less than 95% of them appearing once. Sequencing was carried out using naive CD8+ T cells sorted from blood. The source is a man between 18 and 35 years old in good health.

Of note for this clone: This specimen includes other DNA sequences encoding the same CDR3. This sequence joins TRBV11-2 and TRBJ2-7; D could derive from TRBD1 or TRBD2 (5 bases each). V lost 3 bases and J lost 6, with 9 bases in between. CDR1 is SGHAT and CDR2 is FQNNGV in the germline V gene. The CDR3 spans 12 residues. Here the CDR3 reads CASSLGESEQYF. The CDR3 coding sequence is TGTGCCAGCAGCTTGGGGGAAAGCGAGCAGTACTTC.

V and J are TRBV27 and TRBJ2-3, with 8 bases fitting TRBD2. V shed 0 bases and J 3 bases; nucleotides not matched to a gene: 8. CDR3 length: 17 residues. Per germline, CDR1 MNHEY and CDR2 SMNVEV (reference sequence). The CDR3 spells CASSLSNPERETDTQYF. The DNA of the CDR3 is TGTGCCAGCAGTTTATCGAACCCCGAGCGGGAGACAGATACGCAGTATTTT.

This clone has more than one count but fewer than ten. As DNA, the CDR3 is TGTGCCAGCAGTTACTCTAACAATGAGCAGTTCTTC. It yields the protein CASSYSNNEQFF. The chain has TRBV6-6 and TRBJ2-1; no clear D. CDR3 length: 12 amino acids. V was cut by 0 bases and J by 5 bases, with 2 bases left in between. Germline values: CDR1 MNHNY, CDR2 SVGAGI (reference sequence).

This chain links TRBV5-6 with TRBJ1-1, with D possibly being TRBD1 (6 bases). The CDR3 contains 14 residues. V lost 4 bases to trimming and J lost 1 base, with 11 bases between them. In germline, CDR1 is SGHDT, CDR2 YYEEEE. The DNA for the CDR3 is TGTGCCAGCAGCATCGCACAGGGGAACACTGAAGCTTTCTTT. It yields the protein CASSIAQGNTEAFF.

This clone was recorded at least ten times. This chain links TRBV7-3 with TRBJ2-2, with 8 bases identical to TRBD2. The CDR3 runs to 16 residues. Germline V gene data show CDR1 as SGHTA and CDR2 as FQGTGA. J lost 4 bases, V lost 5 bases, and 9 bases had no gene match. CDR3 sequence reads: CASSRLATSSTGELFF. The CDR3 coding sequence is TGTGCCAGCAGCAGACTAGCGACTAGTAGCACCGGGGAGCTGTTTTTT.

This chain uses TRBV7-9 with TRBJ2-1, with 9 bases that match TRBD2. The CDR3 length is 16 residues. Germline V CDR1 and CDR2: SEHNR, FQNEAQ (reference sequence). The trim removed 5 bases at V and 0 bases at J, leaving 5 bases unmatched. CDR3 region: CASSTTLAGSYNEQFF. In DNA, the CDR3 is TGTGCCAGCAGCACGACACTAGCGGGCTCCTACAATGAGCAGTTCTTC.

The chain carries TRBV4-1 and TRBJ2-5; D is tentatively TRBD1 or TRBD2 (6 bases each). V gave up 0 bases and J gave up 5 bases, with 19 bases separating them. Germline V gene lookup returns CDR1 MGHRA and CDR2 YSYEKL. This CDR3 has 17 amino acids. The DNA for the CDR3 is TGCGCCAGCAGCCAAGAGGGGTTGGAGGGGGTGAGGGAGACCCAGTACTTC. Translated, it gives CASSQEGLEGVRETQYF.

Turning to this clone: In the same sample, other DNA sequences code for this CDR3. The genes are TRBV5-6 and TRBJ2-7; D unclear. The CDR3 is made up of 12 amino acids. Germline CDR1 and CDR2: SGHDT and YYEEEE. V shed 0 bases and J shed 6 bases, with 7 bases lying between them. CDR3 sequence reads: CASSLAGLEQYF. CDR3 coding DNA: TGTGCCAGCAGCTTGGCCGGGCTCGAGCAGTACTTC.

This CDR3 reads CASSHTDTQYF. The CDR3 DNA sequence: TGTGCCAGCAGTCACACAGATACGCAGTATTTT. The rearrangement links TRBV6-6 to TRBJ2-3; D gene ambiguous. Trimming shortened V by 5 bases and J by 2 bases, and 2 bases separated the two germline ends. CDR1 is MNHNY, CDR2 SVGAGI, per germline (reference sequence). CDR3 length equals 11 residues.

The chain combines TRBV6-4 with TRBJ2-1; 9 bases are a match to TRBD1. CDR1 is MRHNA and CDR2 is SNTAGT in the germline V gene. J gave up 1 base and V 5 bases, and 3 bases lay outside the gene matches. The CDR3 runs to 15 residues. In nucleotides, the CDR3 is TGTGCCAGCAGTACCGGGACAGGGTCCTACAATGAGCAGTTCTTC. Residues: CASSTGTGSYNEQFF.

The chain combines TRBV4-1 with TRBJ2-5; a weak D match, TRBD1 (5 bases). Germline CDR1 reads MGHRA; CDR2 reads YSYEKL. The CDR3 length is 16 residues. Between the trimmed V and J ends, which lost 0 bases and 3 bases, there was a span of 14 bases. The CDR3 nucleotides read TGCGCCAGCAGCCAAGAGGAATGGGGCGTTGAAGAGACCCAGTACTTC. This gives the protein CASSQEEWGVEETQYF.

The chain joins TRBV4-1 to TRBJ1-1; no firm D call. This CDR3 spans 16 amino acids. V was shortened by 0 bases and J by 0 bases, with 11 bases between the two germline ends. Germline V CDR1 and CDR2: MGHRA, YSYEKL. The CDR3, as DNA: TGCGCCAGCAGCCAAGAACCTCAGATGTTGAACACTGAAGCTTTCTTT. Protein product: CASSQEPQMLNTEAFF.

This clone was recorded only once. The chain recombines TRBV18 with TRBJ2-7; maybe TRBD1 (6 bases). V lost 3 bases to trimming and J lost 5 bases, with 14 bases between them. This CDR3 spans 14 amino acids. Germline CDR1 and CDR2: KGHSH and LQKENI. In DNA, the CDR3 is TGTGCCAGCTCACCCGACAGGCCTCCCGACGAGCAGTACTTC. It is translated as CASSPDRPPDEQYF.

The gene calls are TRBV7-9 and TRBJ2-3; 10 bases fit TRBD2. Germline-derived CDR1 and CDR2 are SEHNR and FQNEAQ (reference sequence). V shed 5 bases, J shed 5 bases, and the junction held 10 bases outside the gene matches. The CDR3 spans 16 residues. The DNA of the CDR3 is TGTGCCAGCAGCGATACTAGCGGGGCGAATAGAGATACGCAGTATTTT. Protein product: CASSDTSGANRDTQYF.

V usage is TRBV7-9 and J usage is TRBJ1-2, with 9 nucleotides matching TRBD1. The CDR3 covers 17 residues. Germline lookup yields CDR1 SEHNR and CDR2 FQNEAQ (reference sequence). Unmatched junction bases numbered 10, after V lost 5 bases and J lost 0 bases. CDR3 nucleotides: TGTGCCAGCAGCCCCCCGGACAGGGGCCTCCCTAACTATGGCTACACCTTC. This encodes CASSPPDRGLPNYGYTF.

The CDR3 is CASSGGLADSYNEQFF. CDR3 nucleotides: TGTGCCAGCAGTGGGGGACTAGCGGACTCCTACAATGAGCAGTTCTTC. The V and J genes are TRBV2 and TRBJ2-1, with 11 bases aligning to TRBD2. The V segment lost 4 bases and the J segment 0 bases; nucleotides outside the gene matches: 2. Germline V CDR1 and CDR2: SNHLY, FYNNEI. This CDR3 is built from 16 residues. Based on the CDR3 plus reference TRBV2 and TRBJ2-1, the full variable domain is EPEVTQTPSHQVTQMGQEVILRCVPISNHLYFYWYRQILGQKVEFLVSFYNNEISEKSEIFDDQFSVERPDGSNFTLKIRSTKLEDSAMYFCASSGGLADSYNEQFFGPGTRLTVL.

The chain couples TRBV29-1 to TRBJ2-3, with TRBD1 matching 8 bases. The CDR3 sequence is 12 residues long. Germline CDR1 reads SQVTM; CDR2 reads ANQGSEA. The junction had 5 bases not matched to a gene; V was cut back by 6 bases and J by 6 bases. This chain's CDR3 is CSVQQGEDTQYF. The CDR3 DNA is TGCAGCGTCCAACAGGGGGAGGATACGCAGTATTTT.

This chain joins TRBV28 and TRBJ2-5; D is perhaps TRBD1 or TRBD2 (5 bases each). Trimming pared 4 bases from V and 7 bases from J, leaving 13 bases between. The CDR3 sequence is 13 residues long. The germline V gene has CDR1 MDHEN and CDR2 SYDVKM. The CDR3 sequence: CASSSRGPRTQYF. The CDR3 nucleotides read TGTGCCAGCAGTTCTCGGGGACCGCGGACCCAGTACTTC.

Regarding this clone: At the DNA level, this CDR3 is encoded by other sequences in the same sample as well. The chain is built from TRBV7-9 and TRBJ2-7, with 7 positions matching TRBD1. The CDR3 has 12 residues. The ends lost 7 bases at V and 3 bases at J; junction bases unmatched: 3. From germline, CDR1 is SEHNR and CDR2 FQNEAQ (reference sequence). DNA for the CDR3: TGTGCCAGCACCGCAGGGGGCTACGAGCAGTACTTC. As protein: CASTAGGYEQYF.

The J gene is TRBJ2-1, the V gene TRBV30; TRBD1 matches 11 bases. J was trimmed by 8 bases and V by 3 bases; bases with no gene match: 12. The length of the CDR3 is 16 residues. CDR1 is GTSNPN, CDR2 SVGIG, per germline (reference sequence). The CDR3 DNA reads TGTGCCTGGAGCCCCCGGACAGGGGGCTTGTTGGATGAGCAGTTCTTC. It specifies CAWSPRTGGLLDEQFF. Based on the CDR3 plus reference TRBV30 and TRBJ2-1, the full variable domain is SQTIHQWPATLVQPVGSPLSLECTVEGTSNPNLYWYRQAAGRGLQLLFYSVGIGQISSEVPQNLSASRPQDRQFILSSKKLLLSDSGFYLCAWSPRTGGLLDEQFFGPGTRLTVL.

The rearrangement joins TRBV7-9 to TRBJ2-1; D perhaps matches TRBD2 (5 bases). The V gene lost 4 bases and the J gene lost 5 bases, with 12 bases spanning the gap. CDR3 length: 14 amino acids. In germline, CDR1 is SEHNR, CDR2 FQNEAQ (reference sequence). CDR3 region: CASSSDWKNNEQFF. DNA of the CDR3: TGTGCCAGCAGCTCGGACTGGAAAAACAATGAGCAGTTCTTC.

The chain carries TRBV10-2 and TRBJ1-2; D uncertain. This CDR3 is built from 14 residues. V was cut by 3 bases and J by 1 base, with 9 bases left in between. CDR1 and CDR2 (germline): WSHSY, SAAADI. DNA for the CDR3: TGCGCCAGCAGTGACCCCTGGGTTAACTATGGCTACACCTTC. It codes for CASSDPWVNYGYTF.

J is TRBJ1-4 and V is TRBV6-5, with a possible D match to TRBD1 (5 bases). V lost 0 bases to trimming and J lost 4 bases, with 9 bases between them. There are 15 residues in the CDR3. The germline V gene has CDR1 MNHEY and CDR2 SVGAGI. CDR3 loop: CASSYSTEGNEKLFF. The CDR3 region has the DNA TGTGCCAGCAGTTACTCGACAGAGGGTAATGAAAAACTGTTTTTT.

The chain joins TRBV7-9 to TRBJ2-1; D might be TRBD2 (6 bases). The CDR3 sequence is 12 residues long. The germline gives CDR1 SEHNR, CDR2 FQNEAQ (reference sequence). Trimming shortened V by 5 bases and J by 10 bases, and 12 bases separated the two germline ends. In DNA form, the CDR3 reads TGTGCCAGCAGCGGAGGGTACTACGAGCAGTTCTTC. Amino acid sequence: CASSGGYYEQFF.

The rearrangement links TRBV27 to TRBJ2-2; TRBD2 matches 12 bases. With 5 bases clipped from V and 3 bases from J, the junction kept 4 bases outside the gene matches. The CDR3 sequence is 16 residues long. Germline V gene sequence: CDR1 MNHEY, CDR2 SMNVEV (reference sequence). The CDR3 DNA reads TGTGCCAGCAGTCCCGGACTAGCGGGATACACCGGGGAGCTGTTTTTT. It specifies CASSPGLAGYTGELFF.